The 2 T cell receptor beta chains presented below share a single source sample, sequenced in a study of blood T cells in healthy people across ages. For the second PCR, which ran for roughly 7 to 11 cycles, a sample-barcoded 5' primer and a J-beta primer mix were used. In TCRdb, the 5' RACE reads were re-called with MiXCR into one record per CDR3 protein. This sample yields hundreds of thousands of distinct CDR3 sequences, of which 36% are seen a single time; roughly 13% belongs to the top ten. Sequencing input: blood. These receptors were collected from a man between 18 and 35 years old in good health.

V is TRBV5-1 and J is TRBJ2-1; 7 nucleotides match TRBD2. Near its end, the DNA agrees better with TRBJ2-7, so the J call may be wrong. CDR1 and CDR2 (germline): SGHRS, YFSETQ. There are 14 residues in the CDR3. The CDR3 nucleotides are TGCGCCAGCAAGAGCGGGGCCTCCTACAATGAGCAGTACTTC. Its protein is CASKSGASYNEQYF.

This clonotype was counted at least ten times. This chain connects TRBV12-3 or TRBV12-4 to TRBJ1-5; the match to TRBD1 covers 8 bases. The CDR3 length is 17 residues. The ends lost 3 bases at V and 1 base at J; junction bases unmatched: 8. CDR3 protein: CASSFLQGGSSNQPQHF. CDR3 in DNA: TGTGCCAGCAGTTTCCTACAGGGGGGGTCAAGCAATCAGCCCCAGCATTTT.